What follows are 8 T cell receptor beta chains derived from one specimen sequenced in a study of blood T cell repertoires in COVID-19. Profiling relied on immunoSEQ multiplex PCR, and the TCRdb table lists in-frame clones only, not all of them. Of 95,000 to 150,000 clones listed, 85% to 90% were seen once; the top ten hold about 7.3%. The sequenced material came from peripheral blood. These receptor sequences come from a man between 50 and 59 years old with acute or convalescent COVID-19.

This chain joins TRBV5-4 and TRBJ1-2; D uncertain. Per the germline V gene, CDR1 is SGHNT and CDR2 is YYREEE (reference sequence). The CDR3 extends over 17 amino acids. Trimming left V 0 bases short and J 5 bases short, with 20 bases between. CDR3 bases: TGTGCCAGCAGCTTGGCCGCGGGGAATAATCGAGGGTATGGCTACACCTTC. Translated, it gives CASSLAAGNNRGYGYTF.

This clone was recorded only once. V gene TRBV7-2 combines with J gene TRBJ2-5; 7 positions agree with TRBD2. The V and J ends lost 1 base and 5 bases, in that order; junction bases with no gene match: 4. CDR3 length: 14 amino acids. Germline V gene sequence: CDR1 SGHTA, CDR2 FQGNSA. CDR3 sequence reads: CASSLGGEGETQYF. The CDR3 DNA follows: TGTGCCAGCAGCTTAGGGGGGGAGGGGGAGACCCAGTACTTC. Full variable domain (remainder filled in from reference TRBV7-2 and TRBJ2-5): GAGVSQSPSNKVTEKGKDVELRCDPISGHTALYWYRQSLGQGLEFLIYFQGNSAPDKSGLPSDRFSAERTGGSVSTLTIQRTQQEDSAVYLCASSLGGEGETQYFGPGTRLLVL.

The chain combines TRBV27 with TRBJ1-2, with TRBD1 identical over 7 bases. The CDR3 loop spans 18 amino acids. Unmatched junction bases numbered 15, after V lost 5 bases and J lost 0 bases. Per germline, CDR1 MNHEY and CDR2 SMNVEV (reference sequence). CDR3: CASSPQPPDRYTNYGYTF. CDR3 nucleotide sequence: TGTGCCAGCAGTCCCCAACCTCCGGACAGGTACACTAACTATGGCTACACCTTC.

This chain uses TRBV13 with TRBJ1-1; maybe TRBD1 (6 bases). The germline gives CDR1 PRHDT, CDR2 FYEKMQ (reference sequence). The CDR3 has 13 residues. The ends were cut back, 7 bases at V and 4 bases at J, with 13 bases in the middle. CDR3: CASTKWGRTEAFF. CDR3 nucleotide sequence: TGTGCCAGCACTAAGTGGGGGCGCACTGAAGCTTTCTTT.

CDR3 DNA: TGTGCCAGCAGTGGGGGACAGGGGGCATCTGGGGCCAACGTCCTGACTTTC. It is translated as CASSGGQGASGANVLTF. The chain recombines TRBV6-4 with TRBJ2-6; 12 bases match TRBD1. V shed 4 bases and J 1 base; nucleotides not matched to a gene: 2. The CDR3 runs to 17 residues. Germline V gives CDR1 MRHNA, CDR2 SNTAGT.

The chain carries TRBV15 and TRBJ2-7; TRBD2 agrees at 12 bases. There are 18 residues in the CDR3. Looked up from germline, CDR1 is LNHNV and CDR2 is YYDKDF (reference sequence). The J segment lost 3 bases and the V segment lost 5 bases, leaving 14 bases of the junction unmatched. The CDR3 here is CATSGGYLAGGPYYEQYF. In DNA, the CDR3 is TGTGCCACCAGCGGAGGATATCTAGCGGGAGGGCCTTACTACGAGCAGTACTTC.

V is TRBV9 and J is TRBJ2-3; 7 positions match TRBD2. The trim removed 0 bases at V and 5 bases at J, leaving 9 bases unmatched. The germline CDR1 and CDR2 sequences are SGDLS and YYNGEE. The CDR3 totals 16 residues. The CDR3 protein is CASSVEVGGPGDTQYF. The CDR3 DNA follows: TGTGCCAGCAGCGTAGAGGTGGGAGGGCCAGGAGATACGCAGTATTTT. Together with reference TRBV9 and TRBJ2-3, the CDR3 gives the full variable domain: DSGVTQTPKHLITATGQRVTLRCSPRSGDLSVYWYQQSLDQGLQFLIQYYNGEERAKGNILERFSAQQFPDLHSELNLSSLELGDSALYFCASSVEVGGPGDTQYFGPGTRLTVL.

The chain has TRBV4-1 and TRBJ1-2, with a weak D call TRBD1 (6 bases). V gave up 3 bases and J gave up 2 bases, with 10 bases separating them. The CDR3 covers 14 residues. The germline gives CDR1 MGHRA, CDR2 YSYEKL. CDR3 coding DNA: TGCGCCAGCAGCCAGGCACAGGGAAACTATGGCTACACCTTC. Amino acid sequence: CASSQAQGNYGYTF.